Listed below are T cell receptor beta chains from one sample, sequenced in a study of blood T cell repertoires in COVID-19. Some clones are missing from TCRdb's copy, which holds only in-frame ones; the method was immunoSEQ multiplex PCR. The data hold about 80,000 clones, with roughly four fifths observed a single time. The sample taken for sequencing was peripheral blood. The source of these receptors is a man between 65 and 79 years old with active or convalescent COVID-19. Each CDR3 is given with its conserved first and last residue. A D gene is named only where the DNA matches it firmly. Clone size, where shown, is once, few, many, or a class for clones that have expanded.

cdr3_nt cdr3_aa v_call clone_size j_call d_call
TGTGCCTGGAGTGTACAATTGTGGGACATCCGAGGAAATTACGAGCAGTACTTC CAWSVQLWDIRGNYEQYF TRBV30 once TRBJ2-7 NA
TGCGCCAGCAGCTTGGGTGGGGTAAGACAGGGGCCCTACGAGCAGTACTTC CASSLGGVRQGPYEQYF TRBV5-1 few TRBJ2-7 TRBD1
TGTGCCAGTAGTACCTCTTTCGGGTCAGCTAGCACAGATACGCAGTATTTT CASSTSFGSASTDTQYF TRBV19 NA TRBJ2-3 NA
TGTGCCAGTGTAGAGAACACTGAAGCTTTCTTT CASVENTEAFF TRBV4-2 once TRBJ1-1 NA
TGCAGCGTTTACAGGGATCGAGACGAGCAGTACTTC CSVYRDRDEQYF TRBV29-1 NA TRBJ2-7 NA
TGTGCCAGCAGCCAGGACGGGAGCTCCTACAATGAGCAGTTCTTC CASSQDGSSYNEQFF TRBV21-1 NA TRBJ2-1 NA
TGTGCCAGCAGGAAGGGGGGGTACACTGAAGCTTTCTTT CASRKGGYTEAFF TRBV28 NA TRBJ1-1 NA
TGCAGTGCTAGTTCGGGGGAAAAGGAAAAACTGTTTTTT CSASSGEKEKLFF TRBV20-1 NA TRBJ1-4 NA
TGTGCCAGCAGCCCAGGGACAGGCCAACAAGAGACCCAGTACTTC CASSPGTGQQETQYF TRBV4-2 NA TRBJ2-5 TRBD1
TGTGGCAGTGCATCCGCAGCCCCCAAGGAGGGTTTGCGGAACACTGAAGCTTTCTTT CGSASAAPKEGLRNTEAFF TRBV8-1 NA TRBJ1-1 NA
TGTGCCTGGCAATCTAGCGGGGGAGAGACCCAGTACTTC CAWQSSGGETQYF TRBV30 NA TRBJ2-5 TRBD2
TGTGCCAGCAGCTTAACAGGGTGGGATACGCAGTATTTT CASSLTGWDTQYF TRBV5-4 NA TRBJ2-3 NA
TGTGCCAGCAGCTTAGGAGTCAACCAAGAGACCCAGTACTTC CASSLGVNQETQYF TRBV11-2 few TRBJ2-5 NA
TGTGCCAGTAGTATAGTAATGAACACCGGGGAGCTGTTTTTT CASSIVMNTGELFF TRBV19 NA TRBJ2-2 NA
TGTGCCAGTAGTATTGACAGAGACCACACTGAAGCTTTCTTT CASSIDRDHTEAFF TRBV19 NA TRBJ1-1 NA
TGTGCCAGCAGTATCACTAGCGGGGACTACAGTGAGCAGTTCTTC CASSITSGDYSEQFF TRBV9 NA TRBJ2-1 TRBD2
TGTGCCTGGAGCCCGGACAGCTATGGCTACACCTTC CAWSPDSYGYTF TRBV30 few TRBJ1-2 NA
TGCGCCAGACCCAGGGGAAACCAAAGAGACTACGAGCAGTACTTC CARPRGNQRDYEQYF TRBV5-1 few TRBJ2-7 NA